This TCR beta chain appears in the sequencing data of a study of cytomegalovirus exposure and HLA in healthy donors. Looking at the study overall: Early released data had about 85 million unique TCRs, all coming from HLA-typed donors. Whole-study results and caveats: High specificity and sensitivity for cytomegalovirus status were reported for the classifier. Most TCR sequences were rare, but some public TCRs occurred in many donors.

To note about this clone: Its antigen is unknown.

This CDR3 is 13 amino acids long. Germline CDR1 reads SGHRS; CDR2 reads YFSETQ. V lost 4 bases, J lost 9 bases, and 14 bases lay in between. A multiplex PCR was run with 60 Vbeta primers and 13 Jbeta primers. Original analysis: Some 11 million of the about 80 million unique TCR beta chains counted in a later analysis were shared. Libraries were prepared by immunoSEQ multiplex PCR; TCRdb keeps only in-frame clonotypes and omits some of them. V, J and clone size reflect that table, while D and trimming were determined from the DNA. This table holds some 180,000 clones, 73% found once. The source of this sequence is a young woman in good health and CMV-seropositive. The sample was PBMCs. The gene calls are TRBV5-1 and TRBJ2-1; D is perhaps TRBD1 (5 bases). CDR3 region: CASSIIGVGEQFF. The DNA for the CDR3 is TGCGCCAGCAGCATTATAGGGGTGGGTGAGCAGTTCTTC. Using reference TRBV5-1 and TRBJ2-1 for the parts outside the CDR3, the full variable domain is KAGVTQTPRYLIKTRGQQVTLSCSPISGHRSVSWYQQTPGQGLQFLFEYFSETQRNKGNFPGRFSGRQFSNSRSEMNVSTLELGDSALYLCASSIIGVGEQFFGPGTRLTVL.